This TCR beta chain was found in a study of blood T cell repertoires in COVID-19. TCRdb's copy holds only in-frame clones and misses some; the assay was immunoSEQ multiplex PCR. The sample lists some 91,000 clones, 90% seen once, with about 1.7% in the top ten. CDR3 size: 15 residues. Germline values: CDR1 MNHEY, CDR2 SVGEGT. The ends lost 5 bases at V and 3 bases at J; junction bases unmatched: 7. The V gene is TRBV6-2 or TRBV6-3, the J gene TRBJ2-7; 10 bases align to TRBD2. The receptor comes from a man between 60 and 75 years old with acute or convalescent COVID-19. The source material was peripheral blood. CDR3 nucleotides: TGTGCCAGCAGTACGCAAGGACTAGCGGACTACGAGCAGTACTTC. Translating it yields CASSTQGLADYEQYF.